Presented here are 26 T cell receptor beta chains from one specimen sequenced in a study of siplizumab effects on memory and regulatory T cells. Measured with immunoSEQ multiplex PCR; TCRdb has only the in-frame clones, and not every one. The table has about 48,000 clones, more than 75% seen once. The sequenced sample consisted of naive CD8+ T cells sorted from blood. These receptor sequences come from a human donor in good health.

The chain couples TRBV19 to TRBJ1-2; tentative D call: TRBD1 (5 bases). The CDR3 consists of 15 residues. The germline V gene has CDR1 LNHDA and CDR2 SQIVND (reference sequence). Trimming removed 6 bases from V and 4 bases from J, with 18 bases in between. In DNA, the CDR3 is TGTGCCAGTAGCCTGCCGCGGGGGGAAGGCTATGGCTACACCTTC. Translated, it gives CASSLPRGEGYGYTF.

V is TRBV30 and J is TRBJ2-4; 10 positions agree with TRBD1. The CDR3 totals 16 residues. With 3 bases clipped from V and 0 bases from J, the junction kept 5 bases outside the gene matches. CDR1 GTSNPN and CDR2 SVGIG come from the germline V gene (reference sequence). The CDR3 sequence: CAWRTGGLLAKNIQYF. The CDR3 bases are TGTGCCTGGAGGACAGGGGGCCTTCTAGCCAAAAACATTCAGTACTTC.

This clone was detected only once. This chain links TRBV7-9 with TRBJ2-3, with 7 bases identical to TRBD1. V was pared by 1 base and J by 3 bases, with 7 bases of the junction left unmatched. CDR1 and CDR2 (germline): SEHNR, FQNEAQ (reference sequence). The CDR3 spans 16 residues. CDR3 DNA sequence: TGTGCCAGCAGCTTAGTGGTAGGGGGCCTAACAGATACGCAGTATTTT. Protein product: CASSLVVGGLTDTQYF. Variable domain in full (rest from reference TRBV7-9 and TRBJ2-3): DTGVSQNPRHKITKRGQNVTFRCDPISEHNRLYWYRQTLGQGPEFLTYFQNEAQLEKSRLLSDRFSAERPKGSFSTLEIQRTEQGDSAMYLCASSLVVGGLTDTQYFGPGTRLTVL.

CDR3 loop: CASTQTGNNEQYF. CDR3 sequence (DNA): TGTGCCAGCACCCAGACAGGGAACAACGAGCAGTACTTC. The chain combines TRBV6-5 with TRBJ2-7; TRBD1 agrees at 7 bases. Looked up from germline, CDR1 is MNHEY and CDR2 is SVGAGI. V gave up 7 bases and J gave up 5 bases; unmatched junction bases: 8. The CDR3 is 13 residues long.

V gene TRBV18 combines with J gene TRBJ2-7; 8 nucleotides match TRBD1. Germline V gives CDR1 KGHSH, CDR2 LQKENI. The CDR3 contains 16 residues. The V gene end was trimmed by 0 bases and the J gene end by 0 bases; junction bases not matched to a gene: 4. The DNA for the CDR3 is TGTGCCAGCTCACCACCGGACAGGGCGAGCTCCTACGAGCAGTACTTC. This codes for CASSPPDRASSYEQYF.

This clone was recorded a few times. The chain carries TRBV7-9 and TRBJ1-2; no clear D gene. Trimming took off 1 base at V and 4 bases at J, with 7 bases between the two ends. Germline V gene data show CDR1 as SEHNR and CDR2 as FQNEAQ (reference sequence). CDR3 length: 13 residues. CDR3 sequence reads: CASSLDGPYGYTF. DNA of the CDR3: TGTGCCAGCAGCTTAGATGGTCCCTATGGCTACACCTTC.

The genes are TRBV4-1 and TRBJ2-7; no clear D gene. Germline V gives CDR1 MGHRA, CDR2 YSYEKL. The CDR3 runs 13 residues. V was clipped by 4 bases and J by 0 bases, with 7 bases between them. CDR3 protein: CASSPTPSYEQYF. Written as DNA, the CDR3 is TGCGCCAGCAGCCCAACACCCTCCTACGAGCAGTACTTC.

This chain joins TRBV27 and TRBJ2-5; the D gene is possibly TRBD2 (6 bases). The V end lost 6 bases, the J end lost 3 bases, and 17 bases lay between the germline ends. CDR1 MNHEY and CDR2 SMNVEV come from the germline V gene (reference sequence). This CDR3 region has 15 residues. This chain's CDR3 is CASRPGTLIEETQYF. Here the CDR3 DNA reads TGTGCCAGCAGGCCCGGGACTTTGATTGAAGAGACCCAGTACTTC.

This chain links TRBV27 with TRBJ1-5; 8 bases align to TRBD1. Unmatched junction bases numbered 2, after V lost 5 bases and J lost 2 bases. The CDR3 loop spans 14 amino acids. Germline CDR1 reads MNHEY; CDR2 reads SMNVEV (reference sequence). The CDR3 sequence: CASSNRGGNQPQHF. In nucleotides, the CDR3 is TGTGCCAGCAGTAACAGGGGGGGCAATCAGCCCCAGCATTTT.

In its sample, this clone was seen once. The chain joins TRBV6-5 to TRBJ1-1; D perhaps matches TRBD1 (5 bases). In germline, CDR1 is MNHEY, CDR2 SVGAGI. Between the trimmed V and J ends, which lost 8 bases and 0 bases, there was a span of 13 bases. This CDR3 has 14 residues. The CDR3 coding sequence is TGTGCCAGCCGGGGGGGGAACTTGAACACTGAAGCTTTCTTT. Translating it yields CASRGGNLNTEAFF.

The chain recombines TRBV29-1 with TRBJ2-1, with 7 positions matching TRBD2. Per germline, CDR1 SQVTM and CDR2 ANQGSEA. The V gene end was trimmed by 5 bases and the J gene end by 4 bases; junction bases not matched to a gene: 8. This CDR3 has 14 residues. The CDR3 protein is CSVSGRGKYNEQFF. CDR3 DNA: TGCAGCGTTTCGGGGCGGGGGAAGTACAATGAGCAGTTCTTC.

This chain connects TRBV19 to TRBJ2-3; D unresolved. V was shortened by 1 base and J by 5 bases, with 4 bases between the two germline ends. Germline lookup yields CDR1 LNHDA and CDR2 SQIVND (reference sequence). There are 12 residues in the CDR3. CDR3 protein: CASSIGGDTQYF. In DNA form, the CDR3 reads TGTGCCAGTAGTATAGGAGGAGATACGCAGTATTTT. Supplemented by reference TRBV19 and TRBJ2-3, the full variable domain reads DGGITQSPKYLFRKEGQNVTLSCEQNLNHDAMYWYRQDPGQGLRLIYYSQIVNDFQKGDIAEGYSVSREKKESFPLTVTSAQKNPTAFYLCASSIGGDTQYFGPGTRLTVL.

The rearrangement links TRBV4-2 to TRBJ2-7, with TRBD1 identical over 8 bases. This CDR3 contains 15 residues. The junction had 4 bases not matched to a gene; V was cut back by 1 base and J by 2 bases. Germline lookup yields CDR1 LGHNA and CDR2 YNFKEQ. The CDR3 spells CASSQGTGIPYEQYF. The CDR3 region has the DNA TGTGCCAGCAGCCAAGGGACAGGGATTCCCTACGAGCAGTACTTC.

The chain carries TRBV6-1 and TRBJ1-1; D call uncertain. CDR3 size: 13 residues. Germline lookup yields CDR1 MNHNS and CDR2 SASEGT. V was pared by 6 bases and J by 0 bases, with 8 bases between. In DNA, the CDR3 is TGTGCCAGCAGGTATTTGATGAACACTGAAGCTTTCTTT. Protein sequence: CASRYLMNTEAFF.

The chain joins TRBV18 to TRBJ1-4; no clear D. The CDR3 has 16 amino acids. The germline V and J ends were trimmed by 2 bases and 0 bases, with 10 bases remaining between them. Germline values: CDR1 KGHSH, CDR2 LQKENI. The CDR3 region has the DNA TGTGCCAGCTCACCATTTCGTCCCACAACTAATGAAAAACTGTTTTTT. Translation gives CASSPFRPTTNEKLFF.

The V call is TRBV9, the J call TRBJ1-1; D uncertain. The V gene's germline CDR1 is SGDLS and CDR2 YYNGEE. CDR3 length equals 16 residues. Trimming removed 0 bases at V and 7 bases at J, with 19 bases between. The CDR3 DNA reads TGTGCCAGCAGCGTAGGAGGTATGGCGGGCGCGGGTGAAGCTTTCTTT. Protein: CASSVGGMAGAGEAFF.

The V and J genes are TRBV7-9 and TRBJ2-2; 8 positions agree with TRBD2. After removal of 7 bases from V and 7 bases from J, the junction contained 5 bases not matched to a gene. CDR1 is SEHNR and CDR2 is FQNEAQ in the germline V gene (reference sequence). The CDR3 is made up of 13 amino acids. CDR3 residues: CASTGLASGELFF. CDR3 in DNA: TGTGCCAGCACAGGACTAGCCAGCGGGGAGCTGTTTTTT.

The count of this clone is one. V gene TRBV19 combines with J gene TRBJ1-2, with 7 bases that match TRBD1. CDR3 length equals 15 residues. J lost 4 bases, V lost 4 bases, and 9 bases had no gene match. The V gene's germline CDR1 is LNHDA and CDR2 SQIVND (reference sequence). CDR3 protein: CASSTLAGTAYGYTF. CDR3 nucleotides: TGTGCCAGTAGTACCCTCGCCGGGACAGCCTATGGCTACACCTTC.

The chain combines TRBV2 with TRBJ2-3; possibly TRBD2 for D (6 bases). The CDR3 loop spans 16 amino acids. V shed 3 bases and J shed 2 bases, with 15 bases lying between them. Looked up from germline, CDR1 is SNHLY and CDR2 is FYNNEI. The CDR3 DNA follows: TGTGCCAGCAGTGATCTCGGGCGGGGACTCACAGATACGCAGTATTTT. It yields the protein CASSDLGRGLTDTQYF. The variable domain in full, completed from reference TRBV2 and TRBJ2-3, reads EPEVTQTPSHQVTQMGQEVILRCVPISNHLYFYWYRQILGQKVEFLVSFYNNEISEKSEIFDDQFSVERPDGSNFTLKIRSTKLEDSAMYFCASSDLGRGLTDTQYFGPGTRLTVL.

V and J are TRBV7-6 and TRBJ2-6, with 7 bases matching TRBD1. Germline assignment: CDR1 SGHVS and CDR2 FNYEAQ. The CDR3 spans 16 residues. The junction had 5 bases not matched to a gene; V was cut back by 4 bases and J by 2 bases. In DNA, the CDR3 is TGTGCCAGCAGCTCTCTGACAGGGACTGGGGCCAACGTCCTGACTTTC. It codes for CASSSLTGTGANVLTF.

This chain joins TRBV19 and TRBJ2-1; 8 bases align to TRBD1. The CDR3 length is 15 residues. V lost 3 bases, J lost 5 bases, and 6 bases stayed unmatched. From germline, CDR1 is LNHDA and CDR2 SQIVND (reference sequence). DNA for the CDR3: TGTGCCAGTAGTATCCGCAGGGGGCAGCACAATGAGCAGTTCTTC. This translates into CASSIRRGQHNEQFF. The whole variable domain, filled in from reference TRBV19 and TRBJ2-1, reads DGGITQSPKYLFRKEGQNVTLSCEQNLNHDAMYWYRQDPGQGLRLIYYSQIVNDFQKGDIAEGYSVSREKKESFPLTVTSAQKNPTAFYLCASSIRRGQHNEQFFGPGTRLTVL.

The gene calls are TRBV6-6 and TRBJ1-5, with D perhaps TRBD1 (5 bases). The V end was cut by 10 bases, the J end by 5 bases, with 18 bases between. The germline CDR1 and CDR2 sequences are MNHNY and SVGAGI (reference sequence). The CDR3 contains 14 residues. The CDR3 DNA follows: TGTGCCAAATCCCCGGCGGAGACAGATCAGCCCCAGCATTTT. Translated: CAKSPAETDQPQHF.

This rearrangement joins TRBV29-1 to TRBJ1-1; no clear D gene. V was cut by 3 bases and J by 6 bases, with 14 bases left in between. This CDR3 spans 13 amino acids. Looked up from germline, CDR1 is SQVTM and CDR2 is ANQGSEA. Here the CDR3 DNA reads TGCAGCGTTGAGTTACCAGTTCGGGCTGAAGCTTTCTTT. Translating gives CSVELPVRAEAFF.

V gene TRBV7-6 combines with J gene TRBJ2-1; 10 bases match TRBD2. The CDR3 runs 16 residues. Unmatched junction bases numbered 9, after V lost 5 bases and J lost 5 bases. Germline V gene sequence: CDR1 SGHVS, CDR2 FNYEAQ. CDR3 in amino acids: CASSVSRLAGDNEQFF. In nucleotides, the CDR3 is TGTGCCAGCAGCGTTTCCCGGCTAGCGGGAGACAATGAGCAGTTCTTC.

CDR3 nucleotide sequence: TGTGCCAGCAGTGAATCGTCGGGTGAAGCTTTCTTT. Translating gives CASSESSGEAFF. V usage is TRBV25-1 and J usage is TRBJ1-1; D is unclear. There are 12 residues in the CDR3. Trimming took off 1 base at V and 7 bases at J, with 7 bases between the two ends. CDR1 is MGHDK, CDR2 SYGVNS, per germline.

CDR3 bases: TGTGCCAGCAGTCCCATAGGGCCGTCCGGGTCCTACGAGCAGTACTTC. Protein: CASSPIGPSGSYEQYF. The chain combines TRBV27 with TRBJ2-7; no clear D. The CDR3 spans 16 residues. Germline loops: CDR1 MNHEY, CDR2 SMNVEV (reference sequence). V was clipped by 5 bases and J by 1 base, with 18 bases between them.